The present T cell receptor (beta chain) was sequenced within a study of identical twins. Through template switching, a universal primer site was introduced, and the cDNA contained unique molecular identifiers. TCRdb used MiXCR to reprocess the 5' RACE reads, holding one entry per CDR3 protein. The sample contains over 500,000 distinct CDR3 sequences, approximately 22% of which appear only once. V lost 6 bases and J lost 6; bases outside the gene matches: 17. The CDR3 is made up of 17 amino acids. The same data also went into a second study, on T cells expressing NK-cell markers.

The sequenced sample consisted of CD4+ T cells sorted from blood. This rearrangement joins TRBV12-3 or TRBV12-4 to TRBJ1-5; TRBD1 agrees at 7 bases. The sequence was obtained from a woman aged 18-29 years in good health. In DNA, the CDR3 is TGTGCCAGCAGCCTGTCCTCACCACTACAGGGGTTTCAGCCCCAGCATTTT. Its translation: CASSLSSPLQGFQPQHF.